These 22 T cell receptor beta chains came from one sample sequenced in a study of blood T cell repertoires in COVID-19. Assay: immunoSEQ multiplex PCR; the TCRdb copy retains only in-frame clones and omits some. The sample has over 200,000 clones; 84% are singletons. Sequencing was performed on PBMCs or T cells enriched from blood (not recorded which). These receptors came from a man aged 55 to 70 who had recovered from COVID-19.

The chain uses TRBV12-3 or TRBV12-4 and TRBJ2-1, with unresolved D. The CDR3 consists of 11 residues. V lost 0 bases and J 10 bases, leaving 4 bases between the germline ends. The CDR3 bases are TGTGCCAGCAGTTTAGCGGAGGAGCAGTTCTTC. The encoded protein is CASSLAEEQFF.

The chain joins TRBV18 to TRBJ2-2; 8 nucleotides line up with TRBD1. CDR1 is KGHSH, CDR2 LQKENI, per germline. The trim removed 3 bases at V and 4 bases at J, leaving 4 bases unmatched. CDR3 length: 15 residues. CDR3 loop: CASSPNRGITGELFF. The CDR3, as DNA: TGTGCCAGCTCACCGAACAGGGGGATCACCGGGGAGCTGTTTTTT. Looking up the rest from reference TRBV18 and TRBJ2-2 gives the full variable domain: NAGVMQNPRHLVRRRGQEARLRCSPMKGHSHVYWYRQLPEEGLKFMVYLQKENIIDESGMPKERFSAEFPKEGPSILRIQQVVRGDSAAYFCASSPNRGITGELFFGEGSRLTVL.

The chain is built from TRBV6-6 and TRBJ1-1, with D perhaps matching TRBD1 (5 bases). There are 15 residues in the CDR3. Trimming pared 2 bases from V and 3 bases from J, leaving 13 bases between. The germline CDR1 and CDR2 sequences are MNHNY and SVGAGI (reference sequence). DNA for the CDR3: TGTGCCAGCAGTTACGAGGGAGGGGAGTACACTGAAGCTTTCTTT. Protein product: CASSYEGGEYTEAFF.

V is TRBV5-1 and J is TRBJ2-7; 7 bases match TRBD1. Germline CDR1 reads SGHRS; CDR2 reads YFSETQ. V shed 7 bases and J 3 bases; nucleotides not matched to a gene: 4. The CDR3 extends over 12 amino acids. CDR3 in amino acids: CASSGTVYEQYF. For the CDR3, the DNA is TGCGCCAGCTCCGGGACAGTCTACGAGCAGTACTTC.

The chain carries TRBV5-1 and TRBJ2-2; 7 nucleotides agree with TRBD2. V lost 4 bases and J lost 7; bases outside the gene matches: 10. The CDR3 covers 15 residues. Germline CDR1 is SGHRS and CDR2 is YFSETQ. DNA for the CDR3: TGCGCCAGCAGCCCCGTGATCAGGGAGGGCGGGGAGCTGTTTTTT. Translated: CASSPVIREGGELFF.

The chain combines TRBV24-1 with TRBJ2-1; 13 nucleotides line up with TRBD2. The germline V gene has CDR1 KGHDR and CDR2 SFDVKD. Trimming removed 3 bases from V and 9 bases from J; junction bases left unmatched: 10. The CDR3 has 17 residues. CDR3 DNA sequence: TGTGCCACCAGTGATCAAACTAGCGGGGGGGCCGGGGGTGAGCAGTTCTTC. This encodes CATSDQTSGGAGGEQFF.

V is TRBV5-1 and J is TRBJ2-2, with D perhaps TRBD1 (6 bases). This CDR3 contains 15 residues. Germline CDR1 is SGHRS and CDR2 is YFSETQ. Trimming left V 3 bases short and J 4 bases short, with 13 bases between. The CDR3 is CASSSSGQTTGELFF. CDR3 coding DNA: TGCGCCAGCAGCTCGTCCGGACAGACCACCGGGGAGCTGTTTTTT.

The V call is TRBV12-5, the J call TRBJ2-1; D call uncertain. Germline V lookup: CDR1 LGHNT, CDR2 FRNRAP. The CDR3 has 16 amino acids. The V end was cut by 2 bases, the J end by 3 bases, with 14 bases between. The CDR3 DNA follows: TGTGCTAGTGGTTTGACTATAGGTGGCAGCTACAATGAGCAGTTCTTC. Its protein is CASGLTIGGSYNEQFF.

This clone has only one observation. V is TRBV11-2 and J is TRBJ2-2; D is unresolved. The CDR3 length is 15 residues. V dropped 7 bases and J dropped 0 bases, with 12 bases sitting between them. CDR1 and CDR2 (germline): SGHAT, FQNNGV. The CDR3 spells CASKTYLTNTGELFF. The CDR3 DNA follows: TGTGCCAGCAAGACATACCTAACGAACACCGGGGAGCTGTTTTTT.

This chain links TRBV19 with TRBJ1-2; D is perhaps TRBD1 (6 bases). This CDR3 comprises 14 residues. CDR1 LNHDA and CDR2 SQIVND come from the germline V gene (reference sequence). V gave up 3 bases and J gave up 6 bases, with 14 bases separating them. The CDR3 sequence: CASSISRQAHGYTF. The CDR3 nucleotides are TGTGCCAGTAGTATCTCCAGACAGGCGCATGGCTACACCTTC.

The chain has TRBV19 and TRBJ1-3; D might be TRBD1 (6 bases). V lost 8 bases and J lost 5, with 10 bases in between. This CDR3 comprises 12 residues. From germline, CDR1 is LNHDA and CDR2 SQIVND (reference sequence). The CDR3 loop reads CASLDSRNTIYF. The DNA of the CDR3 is TGTGCCAGTCTGGACAGTCGAAACACCATATATTTT.

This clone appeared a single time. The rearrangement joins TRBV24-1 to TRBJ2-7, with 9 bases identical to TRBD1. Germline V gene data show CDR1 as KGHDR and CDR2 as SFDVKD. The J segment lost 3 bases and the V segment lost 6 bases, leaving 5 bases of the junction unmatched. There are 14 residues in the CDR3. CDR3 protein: CATSPTGGGYEQYF. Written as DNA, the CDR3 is TGTGCCACCAGTCCGACAGGGGGGGGCTACGAGCAGTACTTC.

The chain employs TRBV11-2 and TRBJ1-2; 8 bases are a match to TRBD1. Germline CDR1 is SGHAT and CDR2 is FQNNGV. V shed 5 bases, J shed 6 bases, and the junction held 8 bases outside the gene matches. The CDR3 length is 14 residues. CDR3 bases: TGTGCCAGCAGCCAAGACAGGGGACGACATGGCTACACCTTC. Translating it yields CASSQDRGRHGYTF.

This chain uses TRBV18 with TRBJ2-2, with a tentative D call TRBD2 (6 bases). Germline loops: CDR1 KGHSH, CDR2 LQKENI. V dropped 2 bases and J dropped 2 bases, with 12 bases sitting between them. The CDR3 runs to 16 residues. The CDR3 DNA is TGTGCCAGCTCACCAACTCCCGGGGGAAACACCGGGGAGCTGTTTTTT. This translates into CASSPTPGGNTGELFF.

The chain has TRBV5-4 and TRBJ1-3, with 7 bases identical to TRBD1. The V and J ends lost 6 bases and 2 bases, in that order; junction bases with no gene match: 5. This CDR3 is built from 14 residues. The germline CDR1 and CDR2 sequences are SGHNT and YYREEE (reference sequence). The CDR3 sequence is CASKDDRAGNTIYF. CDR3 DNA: TGTGCCAGCAAGGACGACAGGGCTGGAAACACCATATATTTT. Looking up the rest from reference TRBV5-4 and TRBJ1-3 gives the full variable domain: ETGVTQSPTHLIKTRGQQVTLRCSSQSGHNTVSWYQQALGQGPQFIFQYYREEENGRGNFPPRFSGLQFPNYSSELNVNALELDDSALYLCASKDDRAGNTIYFGEGSWLTVV.

CDR3: CASSEFGRGETQYF. CDR3 coding DNA: TGTGCCAGCAGTGAATTTGGCAGGGGGGAGACCCAGTACTTC. The V and J genes are TRBV6-1 and TRBJ2-5; 7 nucleotides match TRBD1. CDR3 length equals 14 residues. Germline V CDR1 and CDR2: MNHNS, SASEGT. The J segment lost 5 bases and the V segment lost 2 bases, leaving 5 bases of the junction unmatched.

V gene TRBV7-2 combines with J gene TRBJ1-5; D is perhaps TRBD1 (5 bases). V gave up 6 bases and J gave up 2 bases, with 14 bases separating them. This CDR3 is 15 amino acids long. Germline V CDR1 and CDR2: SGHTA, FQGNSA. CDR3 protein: CASSFQGPGNQPQHF. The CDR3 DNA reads TGTGCCAGCAGTTTCCAGGGTCCTGGCAATCAGCCCCAGCATTTT.

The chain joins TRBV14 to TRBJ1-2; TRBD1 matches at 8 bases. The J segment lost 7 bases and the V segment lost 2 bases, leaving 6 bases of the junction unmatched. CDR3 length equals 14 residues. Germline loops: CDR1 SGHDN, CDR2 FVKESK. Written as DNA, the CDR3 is TGTGCCAGCAGCCAAAGGACAGGGCTAGGTGGCTACACCTTC. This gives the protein CASSQRTGLGGYTF.

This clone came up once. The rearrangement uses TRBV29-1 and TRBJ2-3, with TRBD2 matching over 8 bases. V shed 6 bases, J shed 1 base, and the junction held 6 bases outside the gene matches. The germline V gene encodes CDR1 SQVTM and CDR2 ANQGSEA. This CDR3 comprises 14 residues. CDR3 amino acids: CSVDGGVGTDTQYF. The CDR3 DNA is TGCAGCGTCGACGGGGGGGTTGGCACAGATACGCAGTATTTT.

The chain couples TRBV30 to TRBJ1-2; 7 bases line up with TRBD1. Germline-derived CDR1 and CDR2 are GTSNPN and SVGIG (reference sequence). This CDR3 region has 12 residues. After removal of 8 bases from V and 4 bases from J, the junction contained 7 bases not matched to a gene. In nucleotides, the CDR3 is TGTGCCCGGGACAGCAGGTCCTATGGCTACACCTTC. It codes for CARDSRSYGYTF.

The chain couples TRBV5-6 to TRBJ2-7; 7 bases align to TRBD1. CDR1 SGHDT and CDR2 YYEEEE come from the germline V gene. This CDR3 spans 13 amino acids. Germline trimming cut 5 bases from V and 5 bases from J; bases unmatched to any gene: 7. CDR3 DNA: TGTGCCAGCAGTTCCGGGACAGTTAACGAGCAGTACTTC. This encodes CASSSGTVNEQYF.

CDR3 sequence: CSVHENDRGQYTF. The CDR3 bases are TGCAGCGTCCACGAGAATGACAGGGGGCAATACACCTTC. This sequence joins TRBV29-1 and TRBJ1-2; 10 bases match TRBD1. Germline V CDR1 and CDR2: SQVTM, ANQGSEA. The CDR3 consists of 13 residues. Trimming at V came to 6 bases and at J to 11 bases, leaving 12 bases not matched to a gene.